Listed below are T cell receptor beta chains from one sample, sequenced in a study of neurological immune-mediated disorders. TCRdb passed the 5' RACE reads through MiXCR, listing each CDR3 protein once. This sample has 71,000 or so distinct CDR3 sequences; roughly 13% occur once, and the top ten carry about 4.6%. The sequencing input was PBMCs. These receptors all stem from a female donor with HTLV-1-associated myelopathy (HAM/TSP). Both conserved end residues are part of each CDR3. The order of the fields is CDR3 protein, CDR3 DNA, J gene, clone size, V gene, D gene. The D gene is left open where the match is weak. For some rows the clone size is stated as once, few or many, or as a class when expanded; others skip it.

cdr3_aa: CASSSYNEQFF
cdr3_nt: TGTGCCAGCAGCTCATACAATGAGCAGTTCTTC
j_call: TRBJ2-1
clone_size: many
v_call: TRBV5-5
d_call: -

cdr3_aa: CASSLATGGNEKLFF
cdr3_nt: TGTGCCAGCAGCTTGGCGACAGGGGGCAATGAAAAACTGTTTTTT
j_call: TRBJ1-4
clone_size: many
v_call: TRBV5-4
d_call: TRBD1

cdr3_aa: CASSTRQREQFF
cdr3_nt: TGTGCCAGCAGCACAAGACAGAGGGAGCAGTTCTTC
j_call: TRBJ2-1
clone_size: many
v_call: TRBV7-9
d_call: -

cdr3_aa: CASSLRGITTGYTF
cdr3_nt: TGTGCCAGCAGTTTAAGGGGGATTACTACTGGCTACACCTTC
j_call: TRBJ1-2
clone_size: many
v_call: TRBV12-3/TRBV12-4
d_call: -

cdr3_aa: CASSRGRTEVGELFF
cdr3_nt: TGTGCCAGCAGTAGGGGGCGAACGGAGGTCGGGGAGCTGTTTTTT
j_call: TRBJ2-2
clone_size: many
v_call: TRBV12-3/TRBV12-4
d_call: TRBD1

cdr3_aa: CASSQGGAEQFF
cdr3_nt: TGTGCCAGCAGCCAAGGTGGCGCTGAGCAGTTCTTC
j_call: TRBJ2-1
clone_size: many
v_call: TRBV3-1
d_call: -

cdr3_aa: CASSLGVGLDTQYF
cdr3_nt: TGTGCCAGCAGTTTAGGGGTCGGGCTAGATACGCAGTATTTT
j_call: TRBJ2-3
clone_size: many
v_call: TRBV27
d_call: -

cdr3_aa: CASSLESSGGANEQFF
cdr3_nt: TGTGCCAGCAGCTTGGAATCCAGCGGGGGGGCCAATGAGCAGTTCTTC
j_call: TRBJ2-1
clone_size: many
v_call: TRBV5-5
d_call: TRBD2

cdr3_aa: CASSVFAGANVLTF
cdr3_nt: TGTGCCAGCAGTGTGTTTGCTGGGGCCAACGTCCTGACTTTC
j_call: TRBJ2-6
clone_size: many
v_call: TRBV12-3/TRBV12-4
d_call: -

cdr3_aa: CASSQDIKNIQYF
cdr3_nt: TGTGCCAGCAGCCAGGACATCAAAAACATTCAGTACTTC
j_call: TRBJ2-4
clone_size: many
v_call: TRBV5-8
d_call: -

cdr3_aa: CASSSSIGEINTEAFF
cdr3_nt: TGTGCCAGCAGTTCCTCTATTGGGGAAATTAACACTGAAGCTTTCTTT
j_call: TRBJ1-1
clone_size: many
v_call: TRBV27
d_call: -

cdr3_aa: CASSDWDGANVLTF
cdr3_nt: TGTGCCAGCAGTGACTGGGACGGAGCCAACGTCCTGACTTTC
j_call: TRBJ2-6
clone_size: many
v_call: TRBV25-1
d_call: -

cdr3_aa: CARDPTGMETQYF
cdr3_nt: TGTGCCAGAGACCCCACCGGGATGGAGACCCAGTACTTC
j_call: TRBJ2-5
clone_size: many
v_call: TRBV21-1
d_call: -

cdr3_aa: CASSYPDTQYF
cdr3_nt: TGTGCCAGCAGTTACCCAGATACGCAGTATTTT
j_call: TRBJ2-3
clone_size: many
v_call: TRBV6-2/TRBV6-3
d_call: -

cdr3_aa: CSAKRQNSGNTIYF
cdr3_nt: TGCAGTGCTAAACGACAGAACTCTGGAAACACCATATATTTT
j_call: TRBJ1-3
clone_size: many
v_call: TRBV20-1
d_call: -

cdr3_aa: CASSLAGQPFSYEQYF
cdr3_nt: TGCGCCAGCAGCTTGGCCGGACAGCCCTTCTCCTACGAGCAGTACTTC
j_call: TRBJ2-7
clone_size: -
v_call: TRBV5-1
d_call: -

cdr3_aa: CASTTMDRGDEQFF
cdr3_nt: TGTGCCAGCACCACGATGGACAGGGGAGATGAGCAGTTCTTC
j_call: TRBJ2-1
clone_size: -
v_call: TRBV12-3/TRBV12-4
d_call: TRBD1

cdr3_aa: CASSLLGPDTQYF
cdr3_nt: TGTGCCAGCAGTTTATTGGGCCCAGATACGCAGTATTTT
j_call: TRBJ2-3
clone_size: many
v_call: TRBV28
d_call: -

cdr3_aa: CASRQGAGGYTF
cdr3_nt: TGTGCCAGCCGTCAGGGGGCAGGGGGCTACACCTTC
j_call: TRBJ1-2
clone_size: many
v_call: TRBV6-5
d_call: TRBD1

cdr3_aa: CASSRRTSGDPTDTQYF
cdr3_nt: TGCGCCAGCAGCCGGCGGACTAGCGGGGACCCCACAGATACGCAGTATTTT
j_call: TRBJ2-3
clone_size: many
v_call: TRBV5-1
d_call: TRBD2

cdr3_aa: CSTGQGAYEQFF
cdr3_nt: TGCAGTACGGGACAGGGGGCCTATGAGCAGTTCTTC
j_call: TRBJ2-1
clone_size: many
v_call: TRBV20-1
d_call: TRBD1

cdr3_aa: CSAARGGYEQYF
cdr3_nt: TGCAGTGCGGCCCGGGGGGGCTACGAGCAGTACTTC
j_call: TRBJ2-7
clone_size: -
v_call: TRBV20-1
d_call: TRBD2

cdr3_aa: CASSFYRANTGELFF
cdr3_nt: TGTGCCAGCAGTTTTTACAGGGCGAACACCGGGGAGCTGTTTTTT
j_call: TRBJ2-2
clone_size: many
v_call: TRBV28
d_call: -

cdr3_aa: CSARESLNEQFF
cdr3_nt: TGCAGTGCCAGAGAATCGCTGAATGAGCAGTTCTTC
j_call: TRBJ2-1
clone_size: many
v_call: TRBV20-1
d_call: -

cdr3_aa: CASSYAGTGANTEAFF
cdr3_nt: TGTGCCAGCAGTTACGCAGGGACAGGGGCGAACACTGAAGCTTTCTTT
j_call: TRBJ1-1
clone_size: many
v_call: TRBV6-6
d_call: TRBD1

cdr3_aa: CASTLSAGGLNTEAFF
cdr3_nt: TGTGCCAGCACCCTCTCGGCAGGGGGTTTGAACACTGAAGCTTTCTTT
j_call: TRBJ1-1
clone_size: medium-sized
v_call: TRBV28
d_call: TRBD1

cdr3_aa: CSASSVAKNIQYF
cdr3_nt: TGCAGTGCTAGTTCCGTAGCCAAAAACATTCAGTACTTC
j_call: TRBJ2-4
clone_size: many
v_call: TRBV20-1
d_call: -